This T cell receptor beta chain was captured by sequencing in a study of cytomegalovirus exposure and HLA in healthy donors. The study ran its PCR with 60 Vbeta and 13 Jbeta primers. Sequencing was performed with immunoSEQ multiplex PCR; in TCRdb, only in-frame clones are kept and a portion is missing. Here the sample spans over 150,000 clones, about four fifths being singletons. Germline V lookup: CDR1 LGHNA, CDR2 YSLEER. The CDR3 is made up of 15 amino acids. After removal of 4 bases from V and 3 bases from J, the junction contained 7 bases not matched to a gene. The TCR sequence derives from a man aged 18 to 30 in good health and CMV-seronegative. This rearrangement joins TRBV4-3 to TRBJ2-7, with 9 bases fitting TRBD1. The sequencing input was PBMCs. In DNA, the CDR3 is TGCGCCAGCAGCCCAGCCGGGACAGGGAACTACGAGCAGTACTTC. This codes for CASSPAGTGNYEQYF.